This T cell receptor beta chain was identified during a study of cytomegalovirus exposure and HLA in healthy donors. The PCR had 60 Vbeta and 13 Jbeta primers. Produced via immunoSEQ multiplex PCR; TCRdb's table is partial and in-frame only. The sample includes about 160,000 clones, around four fifths of them seen just once. The CDR3 length is 14 residues. In germline, CDR1 is LGHNA, CDR2 YSLEER. V lost 3 bases and J lost 0, with 7 bases in between. The sequenced material came from PBMCs. This sequence was found in a man between 18 and 35 years old in good health and CMV-seronegative. The rearrangement links TRBV4-3 to TRBJ2-3, with D uncertain. This chain's CDR3 is CASSQGSSTDTQYF. CDR3 coding DNA: TGCGCCAGCAGCCAGGGCTCGAGCACAGATACGCAGTATTTT.